The clone carrying this T cell receptor (beta chain) was counted a few times. Its antigen remains unknown. Researchers prepared the TCRbeta library using unique molecular identifiers, the study reports. TCRdb reanalysed the PCR reads using MiXCR and keeps one entry per CDR3 protein. The sample yields about 510,000 distinct CDR3 sequences, about 10% seen once. CDR3 length: 15 amino acids. V shed 1 base and J shed 1 base, with 7 bases lying between them. CDR1 SGHTA and CDR2 FQGNSA come from the germline V gene. The data were taken from a study of T-cell reconstitution after alpha-beta-depleted transplantation in children. Regarding the study as a whole: T-cell counts and diversity were attributed mostly to newly produced T cells one year after transplant. Several hundred rapidly expanded clones from non-depleted graft cells reportedly supplied alpha-beta T cells about two months post-transplant.

Here the sequenced sample was PBMCs, mostly from graft donor cells, taken 180 days after TCRalphabeta/CD19-depleted stem cell transplant. The gene calls are TRBV7-2 and TRBJ2-2; unclear D gene. The TCR comes from a female patient aged 2-15 years who had a stem cell transplant for aplastic anemia, so the T cells may come from the graft donor. The CDR3 reads CASSLVFRNTGELFF. CDR3 nucleotide sequence: TGTGCCAGCAGCTTAGTATTCCGGAACACCGGGGAGCTGTTTTTT.